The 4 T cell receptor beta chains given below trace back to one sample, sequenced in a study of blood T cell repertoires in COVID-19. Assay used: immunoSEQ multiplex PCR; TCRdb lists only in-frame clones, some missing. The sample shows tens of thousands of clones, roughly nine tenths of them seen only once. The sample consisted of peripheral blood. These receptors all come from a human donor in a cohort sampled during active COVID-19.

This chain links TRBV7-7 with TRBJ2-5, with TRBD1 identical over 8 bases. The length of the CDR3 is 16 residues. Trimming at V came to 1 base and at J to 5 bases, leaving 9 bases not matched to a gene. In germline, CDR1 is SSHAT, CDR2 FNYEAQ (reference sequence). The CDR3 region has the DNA TGTGCCAGCAGCTTAGGTTCAAGGCAGGGGGCGGAGACCCAGTACTTC. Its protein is CASSLGSRQGAETQYF.

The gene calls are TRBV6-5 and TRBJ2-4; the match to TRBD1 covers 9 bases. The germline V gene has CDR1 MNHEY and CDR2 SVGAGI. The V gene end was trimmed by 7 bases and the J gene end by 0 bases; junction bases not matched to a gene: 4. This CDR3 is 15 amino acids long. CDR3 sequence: CASTGQGLAKNIQYF. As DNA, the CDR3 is TGTGCCAGCACGGGACAGGGATTAGCCAAAAACATTCAGTACTTC.

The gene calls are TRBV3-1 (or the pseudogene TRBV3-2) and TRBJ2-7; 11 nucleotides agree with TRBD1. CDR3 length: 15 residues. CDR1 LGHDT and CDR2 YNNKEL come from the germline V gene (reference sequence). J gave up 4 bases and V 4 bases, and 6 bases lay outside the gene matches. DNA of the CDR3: TGTGCCAGCAGCCGCGCCGGGACAGGGGGTTACGAGCAGTACTTC. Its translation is CASSRAGTGGYEQYF.

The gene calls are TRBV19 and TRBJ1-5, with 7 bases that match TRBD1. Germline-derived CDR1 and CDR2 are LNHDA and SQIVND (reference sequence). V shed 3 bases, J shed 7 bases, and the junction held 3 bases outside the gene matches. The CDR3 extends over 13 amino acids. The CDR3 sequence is CASSMNRGQPQHF. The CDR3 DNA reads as TGTGCCAGTAGTATGAACAGGGGCCAGCCCCAGCATTTT.